The 27 T cell receptor beta chains reported below all come from one sample, sequenced in a study of T cell responses to AZD1222 COVID-19 vaccine. Measured with immunoSEQ multiplex PCR; TCRdb has only the in-frame clones, and not every one. Of some 99,000 clones in the sample, 87% were seen once. The starting material was peripheral blood, obtained on day 0 of AZD1222 vaccination. The receptors were sampled from an adult in good health.

The rearrangement links TRBV5-4 to TRBJ2-1; 13 bases match TRBD2. V gave up 3 bases and J gave up 4 bases; unmatched junction bases: 4. Germline CDR1 is SGHNT and CDR2 is YYREEE (reference sequence). CDR3 size: 16 residues. CDR3 bases: TGTGCCAGCAGCTCGGGGACTAGCGGGGCGTACAATGAGCAGTTCTTC. Amino acids: CASSSGTSGAYNEQFF.

V is TRBV6-2 or TRBV6-3 and J is TRBJ2-7, with D hard to call. Trimming took off 3 bases at V and 3 bases at J, with 6 bases between the two ends. The CDR3 length is 12 residues. The germline V gene has CDR1 MNHEY and CDR2 SVGEGT. CDR3 bases: TGTGCCAGCAGTTATTGGATCTACGAGCAGTACTTC. Translated: CASSYWIYEQYF.

V gene TRBV12-3 or TRBV12-4 combines with J gene TRBJ1-6; 7 bases align to TRBD1. CDR3 length: 12 residues. The trim removed 6 bases at V and 12 bases at J, leaving 5 bases unmatched. CDR3 sequence (DNA): TGTGCCAGCAGAGACAGGGCCGGACCCCTCCACTTT. It is translated as CASRDRAGPLHF.

The rearrangement links TRBV20-1 to TRBJ1-5, with D possibly being TRBD1 (5 bases). Looked up from germline, CDR1 is DFQATT and CDR2 is SNEGSKA (reference sequence). The V end was cut by 3 bases, the J end by 3 bases, with 9 bases between. CDR3 length: 13 residues. Written as DNA, the CDR3 is TGCAGTGCTAGTGAGACAGTCAATCAGCCCCAGCATTTT. Protein: CSASETVNQPQHF.

The count of this clone is one. The V gene is TRBV15, the J gene TRBJ1-6; D possibly corresponds to TRBD1 (6 bases). Germline V gives CDR1 LNHNV, CDR2 YYDKDF (reference sequence). Trimming removed 9 bases from V and 10 bases from J, with 16 bases in between. The CDR3 runs to 13 residues. CDR3 loop: CATATGPQSPLHF. CDR3 nucleotide sequence: TGTGCCACTGCGACAGGTCCGCAATCACCCCTCCACTTT.

The V and J genes are TRBV4-3 and TRBJ2-3; 8 nucleotides line up with TRBD2. V lost 4 bases and J lost 4; bases outside the gene matches: 1. The CDR3 totals 13 residues. The germline V gene encodes CDR1 LGHNA and CDR2 YSLEER. The CDR3 sequence is CASSRAGADTQYF. The DNA of the CDR3 is TGCGCCAGCAGCCGAGCGGGGGCAGATACGCAGTATTTT.

The chain has TRBV5-1 and TRBJ2-3, with D possibly being TRBD1 (5 bases). CDR1 and CDR2 (germline): SGHRS, YFSETQ. The CDR3 sequence is 19 residues long. The ends were cut back, 0 bases at V and 2 bases at J, with 22 bases in the middle. The CDR3 region has the DNA TGCGCCAGCAGCTTGGGGGGTTTGCGGACACTAAAAGACACAGATACGCAGTATTTT. Encoded protein: CASSLGGLRTLKDTDTQYF.

The J gene is TRBJ2-2, the V gene TRBV7-8; 9 positions agree with TRBD2. J was trimmed by 6 bases and V by 7 bases; bases with no gene match: 6. CDR1 and CDR2 (germline): SGHVS, FQNEAQ. The CDR3 sequence is 14 residues long. The CDR3 is CASMKVAGAGELFF. DNA of the CDR3: TGTGCCAGCATGAAAGTAGCGGGAGCCGGGGAGCTGTTTTTT.

This chain links TRBV30 with TRBJ2-1; D is possibly TRBD2 (5 bases). V dropped 6 bases and J dropped 0 bases, with 18 bases sitting between them. Looked up from germline, CDR1 is GTSNPN and CDR2 is SVGIG (reference sequence). The CDR3 consists of 16 residues. CDR3 nucleotides: TGTGCCTGTGCTGAGGGCCCGACCAGCTCCTACAATGAGCAGTTCTTC. It codes for CACAEGPTSSYNEQFF. Together with reference TRBV30 and TRBJ2-1, the CDR3 gives the full variable domain: SQTIHQWPATLVQPVGSPLSLECTVEGTSNPNLYWYRQAAGRGLQLLFYSVGIGQISSEVPQNLSASRPQDRQFILSSKKLLLSDSGFYLCACAEGPTSSYNEQFFGPGTRLTVL.

V gene TRBV27 combines with J gene TRBJ2-7; D tentatively fits TRBD1 or TRBD2 (5 bases each). Germline CDR1 is MNHEY and CDR2 is SMNVEV (reference sequence). CDR3 length equals 15 residues. Trimming shortened V by 2 bases and J by 3 bases, and 14 bases separated the two germline ends. CDR3 DNA: TGTGCCAGCAGTTTAGCCGGGACCCCTGGCTACGAGCAGTACTTC. It encodes CASSLAGTPGYEQYF.

The J gene is TRBJ1-1, the V gene TRBV5-1; D ambiguous. Trimming left V 4 bases short and J 0 bases short, with 16 bases between. The CDR3 loop spans 16 amino acids. The germline gives CDR1 SGHRS, CDR2 YFSETQ. The CDR3 spells CASSQGWAFMNTEAFF. The DNA for the CDR3 is TGCGCCAGCAGCCAAGGGTGGGCTTTTATGAACACTGAAGCTTTCTTT.

The V gene is TRBV6-5, the J gene TRBJ1-2, with D unresolved. CDR3 length equals 13 residues. Per the germline V gene, CDR1 is MNHEY and CDR2 is SVGAGI. V gave up 2 bases and J gave up 0 bases, with 4 bases separating them. This CDR3 reads CASSYSSNYGYTF. For the CDR3, the DNA is TGTGCCAGCAGTTACAGTTCTAACTATGGCTACACCTTC.

The chain employs TRBV28 and TRBJ2-7; no firm D call. V shed 3 bases and J shed 4 bases, with 7 bases lying between them. Germline-derived CDR1 and CDR2 are MDHEN and SYDVKM. This CDR3 has 12 residues. CDR3 nucleotide sequence: TGTGCCAGCAGTTTGAGAGATTACGAGCAGTACTTC. It translates to CASSLRDYEQYF.

J is TRBJ1-2 and V is TRBV4-3, with a possible D match to TRBD1 (5 bases). Germline assignment: CDR1 LGHNA and CDR2 YSLEER. Trimming removed 0 bases from V and 2 bases from J, with 10 bases in between. This CDR3 is 15 amino acids long. The CDR3 DNA sequence: TGCGCCAGCAGCCAAGATCCAGGGCTGAACTATGGCTACACCTTC. The encoded protein is CASSQDPGLNYGYTF.

CDR3 region: CATSDPGGSGVSYNEQFF. Written as DNA, the CDR3 is TGTGCCACCAGTGATCCCGGGGGTAGCGGGGTCTCCTACAATGAGCAGTTCTTC. The chain employs TRBV24-1 and TRBJ2-1; 8 positions match TRBD2. Germline trimming cut 3 bases from V and 0 bases from J; bases unmatched to any gene: 9. The CDR3 is made up of 18 amino acids. Germline lookup yields CDR1 KGHDR and CDR2 SFDVKD.

This clone was recorded only once. The rearrangement joins TRBV7-2 to TRBJ1-1; D remains ambiguous. The CDR3 contains 13 residues. V was clipped by 5 bases and J by 0 bases, with 7 bases between them. Germline lookup yields CDR1 SGHTA and CDR2 FQGNSA. The CDR3 protein is CASSTQMNTEAFF. The CDR3 DNA is TGTGCCAGCAGCACCCAGATGAACACTGAAGCTTTCTTT.

The V gene is TRBV19, the J gene TRBJ1-5, with D perhaps matching TRBD1 (6 bases). Trimming stripped 4 bases from V and 9 bases from J, with 16 bases between. The CDR3 contains 14 residues. Germline assignment: CDR1 LNHDA and CDR2 SQIVND (reference sequence). The CDR3 DNA follows: TGTGCCAGTAGTAACGCAGGGGCCCCTAGGCCCCAGCATTTT. Its translation: CASSNAGAPRPQHF.

The chain joins TRBV6-2 or TRBV6-3 to TRBJ2-7, with 7 bases aligning to TRBD2. J was trimmed by 6 bases and V by 4 bases; bases with no gene match: 15. The CDR3 is 16 amino acids. The germline CDR1 and CDR2 sequences are MNHEY and SVGEGT. The chain's CDR3 is CASSSAGIKAMFEQYF. The DNA of the CDR3 is TGTGCCAGCAGTTCAGCGGGAATAAAGGCTATGTTCGAGCAGTACTTC.

The chain is built from TRBV30 and TRBJ2-7, with TRBD1 matching 8 bases. Germline trimming cut 0 bases from V and 10 bases from J; bases unmatched to any gene: 8. Germline V CDR1 and CDR2: GTSNPN, SVGIG (reference sequence). This CDR3 contains 13 residues. The DNA for the CDR3 is TGTGCCTGGAGTGTACAGTCAGGGGGCGTTCAGTACTTC. Its translation is CAWSVQSGGVQYF.

This chain links TRBV3-1 (or the pseudogene TRBV3-2) with TRBJ2-7, with 10 bases identical to TRBD2. V was clipped by 4 bases and J by 6 bases; unmatched bases: 21. Germline V gene lookup returns CDR1 LGHDT and CDR2 YNNKEL (reference sequence). The CDR3 covers 19 residues. This CDR3 reads CASSPRVGQALSGRSEQYF. In nucleotides, the CDR3 is TGTGCCAGCAGCCCAAGGGTGGGACAGGCGCTTAGCGGGAGGAGCGAGCAGTACTTC.

V usage is TRBV3-1 (or the pseudogene TRBV3-2) and J usage is TRBJ2-1; D gene unclear. Trimming left V 2 bases short and J 1 base short, with 3 bases between. The CDR3 sequence is 13 residues long. The germline V gene has CDR1 LGHDT and CDR2 YNNKEL (reference sequence). CDR3 in amino acids: CASSQSSYNEQFF. The CDR3 nucleotides read TGTGCCAGCAGCCAATCATCCTACAATGAGCAGTTCTTC.

V and J are TRBV7-2 and TRBJ1-4; 8 nucleotides match TRBD1. Germline V lookup: CDR1 SGHTA, CDR2 FQGNSA. This CDR3 contains 14 residues. V dropped 5 bases and J dropped 7; count of bases not matched to a gene: 6. CDR3 amino acids: CASSPTGAFEKLFF. Here the CDR3 DNA reads TGTGCCAGCAGCCCGACAGGGGCTTTTGAAAAACTGTTTTTT.

This chain links TRBV6-1 with TRBJ2-5; 9 nucleotides line up with TRBD2. V was clipped by 0 bases and J by 5 bases; unmatched bases: 13. There are 18 residues in the CDR3. Germline assignment: CDR1 MNHNS and CDR2 SASEGT. CDR3 DNA: TGTGCCAGCAGTGAAGCGCTTGCGGGGGGGGCTTTTGGTGAGACCCAGTACTTC. The encoded protein is CASSEALAGGAFGETQYF.

The chain joins TRBV4-3 to TRBJ2-1; the D gene is possibly TRBD2 (6 bases). CDR1 and CDR2 (germline): LGHNA, YSLEER. This CDR3 has 16 amino acids. The germline V and J ends were trimmed by 0 bases and 2 bases, with 11 bases remaining between them. The CDR3: CASSQDRGAAYNEQFF. The CDR3 DNA reads TGCGCCAGCAGCCAAGACCGCGGGGCAGCCTACAATGAGCAGTTCTTC.

This chain joins TRBV7-8 and TRBJ2-3; D possibly corresponds to TRBD2 (6 bases). This CDR3 is built from 17 residues. Germline CDR1 reads SGHVS; CDR2 reads FQNEAQ. The ends were cut back, 5 bases at V and 5 bases at J, with 23 bases in the middle. The CDR3 sequence is CASSRFRGTAPQDTQYF. CDR3 DNA: TGTGCCAGCAGCCGCTTCCGGGGGACCGCGCCCCAAGATACGCAGTATTTT.

The chain employs TRBV5-1 and TRBJ1-4; possible D gene TRBD1, 5 bases. The CDR3 covers 15 residues. Trimming left V 0 bases short and J 7 bases short, with 13 bases between. Germline V gene data show CDR1 as SGHRS and CDR2 as YFSETQ. CDR3 amino acids: CASSLGAQGGEKLFF. The CDR3 DNA reads TGCGCCAGCAGCTTGGGGGCGCAGGGAGGTGAAAAACTGTTTTTT.

The V and J genes are TRBV27 and TRBJ1-5, with D hard to call. V lost 2 bases, J lost 0 bases, and 8 bases lay in between. The CDR3 contains 15 residues. CDR1 MNHEY and CDR2 SMNVEV come from the germline V gene (reference sequence). CDR3 in DNA: TGTGCCAGCAGTTTAATACCAGATAGCAATCAGCCCCAGCATTTT. Its translation: CASSLIPDSNQPQHF.